This entry lists 16 T cell receptor beta chains sequenced from one sample in a study of blood T cell repertoires in COVID-19. TCRdb's copy holds only in-frame clones and misses some; the assay was immunoSEQ multiplex PCR. The sample lists a few hundred thousand clones, approximately 86% occurring once. Specimen: peripheral blood. The receptors originated from a man in his fifties or sixties with acute or convalescent COVID-19.

V gene TRBV3-1 (or the pseudogene TRBV3-2) combines with J gene TRBJ2-7; tentatively, D is TRBD1 (5 bases). This CDR3 spans 19 amino acids. Germline CDR1 and CDR2: LGHDT and YNNKEL (reference sequence). The V gene lost 4 bases and the J gene lost 0 bases, with 25 bases spanning the gap. The CDR3 DNA sequence: TGTGCCAGCAGCCCCAGGGTAAGCAGGACATCGAGGAGCTCCTACGAGCAGTACTTC. Its translation is CASSPRVSRTSRSSYEQYF.

V usage is TRBV7-2 and J usage is TRBJ2-7; D possibly corresponds to TRBD1 (6 bases). The CDR3 spans 14 residues. Germline values: CDR1 SGHTA, CDR2 FQGNSA. V was clipped by 5 bases and J by 5 bases, with 16 bases between them. CDR3 nucleotides: TGTGCCAGCAGCCAGGGCAACAGGGTCCACGAGCAGTACTTC. Residues: CASSQGNRVHEQYF.

V gene TRBV11-3 combines with J gene TRBJ2-1; 14 nucleotides match TRBD2. Per germline, CDR1 SGHNT and CDR2 YENEEA. This CDR3 spans 15 amino acids. Trimming cost V 5 bases and J 6 bases; bases outside gene matches: 3. Written as DNA, the CDR3 is TGTGCCAGCAGCGAGGGACTAGCGGGGGTCAATGAGCAGTTCTTC. Translating gives CASSEGLAGVNEQFF.

V usage is TRBV19 and J usage is TRBJ2-7, with 9 nucleotides matching TRBD1. This CDR3 spans 16 amino acids. Germline V lookup: CDR1 LNHDA, CDR2 SQIVND (reference sequence). J gave up 1 base and V 6 bases, and 10 bases lay outside the gene matches. CDR3 sequence reads: CASRPTGGPRSYEQYF. CDR3 coding DNA: TGTGCCAGTAGGCCTACAGGGGGCCCGCGGTCCTACGAGCAGTACTTC.

The chain couples TRBV19 to TRBJ2-3, with D possibly being TRBD1 (5 bases). V was clipped by 9 bases and J by 0 bases, with 13 bases between them. There are 14 residues in the CDR3. Looked up from germline, CDR1 is LNHDA and CDR2 is SQIVND (reference sequence). The CDR3 protein is CASSSRGSTDTQYF. DNA for the CDR3: TGTGCCAGCAGTTCTAGGGGCAGCACAGATACGCAGTATTTT.

The chain uses TRBV5-6 and TRBJ1-1, with no clear D. The CDR3 extends over 15 amino acids. V gave up 1 base and J gave up 2 bases, with 12 bases separating them. Germline CDR1 SGHDT, CDR2 YYEEEE. CDR3 sequence reads: CASSLPRVPNTEAFF. In DNA, the CDR3 is TGTGCCAGCAGCTTGCCCCGGGTGCCCAACACTGAAGCTTTCTTT.

This clone turned up a few times. The chain has TRBV5-8 and TRBJ2-5, with a tentative D call TRBD1 (6 bases). Trimming took 4 bases from V and 0 from J, leaving 19 bases between them. Germline CDR1 SGHTS, CDR2 YDEGEE. The CDR3 runs to 17 residues. CDR3 protein: CASSDALGQPNQETQYF. CDR3 bases: TGTGCCAGCAGCGATGCCCTCGGACAGCCCAACCAAGAGACCCAGTACTTC.

The chain uses TRBV18 and TRBJ2-1, with 8 bases that match TRBD2. V was clipped by 0 bases and J by 5 bases; unmatched bases: 6. Germline lookup yields CDR1 KGHSH and CDR2 LQKENI. This CDR3 comprises 16 residues. The CDR3 spells CASSPPRLAGHNEQFF. The CDR3 nucleotides are TGTGCCAGCTCACCACCGAGGCTAGCGGGCCACAATGAGCAGTTCTTC. Complete variable domain (other parts from reference TRBV18 and TRBJ2-1): NAGVMQNPRHLVRRRGQEARLRCSPMKGHSHVYWYRQLPEEGLKFMVYLQKENIIDESGMPKERFSAEFPKEGPSILRIQQVVRGDSAAYFCASSPPRLAGHNEQFFGPGTRLTVL.

This chain connects TRBV6-6 to TRBJ2-1; D ambiguous. CDR3 size: 12 residues. Trimming cost V 2 bases and J 10 bases, with 9 bases left between them. CDR1 is MNHNY and CDR2 is SVGAGI in the germline V gene (reference sequence). The CDR3 loop is CASSYPTGEQFF. CDR3 DNA: TGTGCCAGCAGTTACCCGACTGGGGAGCAGTTCTTC.

The chain joins TRBV2 to TRBJ1-1; 9 nucleotides match TRBD1. The CDR3 extends over 15 amino acids. Germline CDR1 and CDR2: SNHLY and FYNNEI. The V gene end was trimmed by 5 bases and the J gene end by 1 base; junction bases not matched to a gene: 5. In nucleotides, the CDR3 is TGTGCCAGCAGTCACAGGGGGCTTGGGAACACTGAAGCTTTCTTT. Its translation is CASSHRGLGNTEAFF. The full variable domain, rest sourced from reference TRBV2 and TRBJ1-1, is EPEVTQTPSHQVTQMGQEVILRCVPISNHLYFYWYRQILGQKVEFLVSFYNNEISEKSEIFDDQFSVERPDGSNFTLKIRSTKLEDSAMYFCASSHRGLGNTEAFFGQGTRLTVV.

The table lists this clone with a count of one. Germline and junction disagree at one end, which may indicate a read error. This chain connects TRBV6-2 or TRBV6-3 to TRBJ1-2; 8 bases fit TRBD1. Germline V lookup: CDR1 MNHEY, CDR2 SVGEGT. This CDR3 region has 15 residues. The chain's CDR3 is CASSYSDRANYGYTF. The CDR3 nucleotides are TGTGCCAGCAGCTACTCGGACAGGGCTAACTATGGCTACACCTTC.

This chain uses TRBV6-6 with TRBJ2-4, with a weak D call TRBD2 (6 bases). The germline gives CDR1 MNHNY, CDR2 SVGAGI (reference sequence). Trimming took off 0 bases at V and 7 bases at J, with 16 bases between the two ends. This CDR3 has 16 residues. The CDR3 DNA sequence: TGTGCCAGCAGTTACTCTCAGGGAGGAATTGGGAACATTCAGTACTTC. It codes for CASSYSQGGIGNIQYF.

The chain has TRBV5-1 and TRBJ2-3; the D gene is possibly TRBD2 (6 bases). Germline CDR1 is SGHRS and CDR2 is YFSETQ. The CDR3 spans 15 residues. V gave up 3 bases and J gave up 0 bases, with 11 bases separating them. The CDR3 nucleotides read TGCGCCAGCAGCTCCGGGGGTGTGAGCACAGATACGCAGTATTTT. Translating gives CASSSGGVSTDTQYF.

The V gene is TRBV4-1, the J gene TRBJ1-2; TRBD1 matches 7 bases. Trimming removed 1 base from V and 1 base from J; junction bases left unmatched: 3. The CDR3 covers 15 residues. CDR1 is MGHRA and CDR2 is YSYEKL in the germline V gene. This CDR3 is CASSQAGQINYGYTF. The CDR3, as DNA: TGCGCCAGCAGCCAAGCGGGACAGATTAACTATGGCTACACCTTC.

The rearrangement uses TRBV9 and TRBJ1-1, with TRBD1 identical over 8 bases. CDR1 is SGDLS and CDR2 is YYNGEE in the germline V gene. V shed 3 bases and J 5 bases; nucleotides not matched to a gene: 6. The CDR3 totals 14 residues. CDR3 in DNA: TGTGCCAGCAGCGCTCGGACAGGGAAGACTGAAGCTTTCTTT. Translation: CASSARTGKTEAFF. The full variable domain, rest sourced from reference TRBV9 and TRBJ1-1, is DSGVTQTPKHLITATGQRVTLRCSPRSGDLSVYWYQQSLDQGLQFLIQYYNGEERAKGNILERFSAQQFPDLHSELNLSSLELGDSALYFCASSARTGKTEAFFGQGTRLTVV.

The chain couples TRBV5-1 to TRBJ2-7; 9 bases map to TRBD1. V lost 4 bases, J lost 2 bases, and 4 bases stayed unmatched. Per germline, CDR1 SGHRS and CDR2 YFSETQ. The CDR3 has 14 residues. The CDR3 sequence: CASSPTGGPYEQYF. DNA of the CDR3: TGCGCCAGCAGCCCGACAGGGGGTCCCTACGAGCAGTACTTC.